The clone carrying this T cell receptor (beta chain) has at least ten counts. Its antigen is not known. From the 5' RACE reads, TCRdb called clonotypes with MiXCR, one entry per CDR3 protein. The sample lists 300,000 to 400,000 distinct CDR3 sequences, about an eighth occurring once. This specimen comes from a study of T cells after yellow fever vaccination. Germline values: CDR1 SQVTM, CDR2 ANQGSEA. V was trimmed by 5 bases and J by 2 bases, leaving 21 bases between them. The CDR3 sequence is 16 residues long. Overall study findings and caveats: Repertoires obtained by FACS sorting could include abundant clonotypes that entered as contaminants from the bulk population. It was a weaker secondary response, yet one that peaked faster, at day 5 versus 15.

Material: CD4+ T cells sorted from PBMCs, obtained 15 days after the yellow fever booster vaccination. The chain combines TRBV29-1 with TRBJ2-5, with D perhaps matching TRBD1 (6 bases). This TCR was recovered from a man younger than 35 who received the YFV17D yellow fever vaccine. The CDR3 coding sequence is TGCAGCGTTAACCTAGGAGGACAGAGCCTACAAGAGACCCAGTACTTC. It codes for CSVNLGGQSLQETQYF.